Sequencing of this TCR beta chain was carried out in a study of T cell changes during pregnancy in multiple sclerosis. Sequencing used immunoSEQ multiplex PCR; TCRdb keeps in-frame clones, though not all of them. The sample records over 65,000 clones, more than 85% being singletons. Between the trimmed V and J ends, which lost 4 bases and 1 base, there was a span of 13 bases. Germline CDR1 and CDR2: GTSNPN and SVGIG (reference sequence). The CDR3 has 15 residues. This TCR came from a female donor with multiple sclerosis, enrolled in a pregnancy study. The sample consisted of peripheral blood, taken in the first trimester of pregnancy. The V call is TRBV30, the J call TRBJ2-2, with D maybe TRBD1 (6 bases). The CDR3 DNA reads as TGTGCCTGGAAGAAACAGGGCAAGAACACCGGGGAGCTGTTTTTT. Translating it yields CAWKKQGKNTGELFF.